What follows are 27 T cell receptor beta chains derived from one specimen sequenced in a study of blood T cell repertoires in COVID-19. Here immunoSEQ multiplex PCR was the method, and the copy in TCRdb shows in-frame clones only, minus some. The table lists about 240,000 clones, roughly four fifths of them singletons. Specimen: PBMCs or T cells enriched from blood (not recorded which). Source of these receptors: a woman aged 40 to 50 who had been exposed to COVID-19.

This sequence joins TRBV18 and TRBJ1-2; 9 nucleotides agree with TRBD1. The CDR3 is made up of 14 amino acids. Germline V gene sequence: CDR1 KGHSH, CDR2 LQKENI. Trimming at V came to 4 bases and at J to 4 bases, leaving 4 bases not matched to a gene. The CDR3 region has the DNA TGTGCCAGCTCACGGGGACAGGGCGCCTATGGCTACACCTTC. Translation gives CASSRGQGAYGYTF.

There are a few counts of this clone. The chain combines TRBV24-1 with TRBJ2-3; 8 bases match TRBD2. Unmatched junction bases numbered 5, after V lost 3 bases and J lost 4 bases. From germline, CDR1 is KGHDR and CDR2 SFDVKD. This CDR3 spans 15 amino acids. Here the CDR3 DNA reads TGTGCCACCAGTGATGCCGGGGGGGCGGCAGATACGCAGTATTTT. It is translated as CATSDAGGAADTQYF.

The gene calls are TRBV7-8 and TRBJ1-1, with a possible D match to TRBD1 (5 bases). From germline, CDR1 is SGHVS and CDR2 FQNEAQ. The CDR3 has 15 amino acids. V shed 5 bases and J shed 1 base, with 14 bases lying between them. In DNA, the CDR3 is TGTGCCAGCAGCCCAAATGAAAGGGGGAACACTGAAGCTTTCTTT. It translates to CASSPNERGNTEAFF.

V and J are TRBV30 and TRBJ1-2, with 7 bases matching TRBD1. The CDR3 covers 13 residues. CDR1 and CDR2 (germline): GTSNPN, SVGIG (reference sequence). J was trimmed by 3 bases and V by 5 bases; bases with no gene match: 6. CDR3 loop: CAWEGAADYGYTF. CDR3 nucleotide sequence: TGTGCCTGGGAGGGGGCTGCGGACTATGGCTACACCTTC. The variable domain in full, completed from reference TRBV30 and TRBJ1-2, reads SQTIHQWPATLVQPVGSPLSLECTVEGTSNPNLYWYRQAAGRGLQLLFYSVGIGQISSEVPQNLSASRPQDRQFILSSKKLLLSDSGFYLCAWEGAADYGYTFGSGTRLTVV.

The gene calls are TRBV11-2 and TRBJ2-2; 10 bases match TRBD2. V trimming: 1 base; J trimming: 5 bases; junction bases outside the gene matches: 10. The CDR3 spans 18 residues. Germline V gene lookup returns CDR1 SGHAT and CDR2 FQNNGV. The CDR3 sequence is CASSLVSTSGGATGELFF. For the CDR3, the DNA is TGTGCCAGCAGCTTAGTCTCTACGAGCGGGGGGGCGACCGGGGAGCTGTTTTTT.

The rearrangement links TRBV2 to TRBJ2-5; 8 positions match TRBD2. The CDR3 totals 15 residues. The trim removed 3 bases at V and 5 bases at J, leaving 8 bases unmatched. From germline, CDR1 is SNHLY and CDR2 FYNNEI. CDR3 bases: TGTGCCAGCAGTGATGGGGGAAGCGGGAGCGAGACCCAGTACTTC. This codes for CASSDGGSGSETQYF.

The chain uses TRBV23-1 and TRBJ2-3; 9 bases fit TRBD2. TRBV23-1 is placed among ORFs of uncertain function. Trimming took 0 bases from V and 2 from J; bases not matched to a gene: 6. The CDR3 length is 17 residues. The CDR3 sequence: CASSQSQAGGHTDTQYF. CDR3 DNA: TGCGCCAGCAGTCAATCCCAGGCGGGGGGGCACACAGATACGCAGTATTTT.

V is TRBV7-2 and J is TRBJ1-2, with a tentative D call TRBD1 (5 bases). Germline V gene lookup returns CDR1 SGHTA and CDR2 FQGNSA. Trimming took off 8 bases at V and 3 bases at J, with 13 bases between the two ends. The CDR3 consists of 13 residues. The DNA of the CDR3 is TGTGCCAGCCTTGGGGCTTTTTACTATGGCTACACCTTC. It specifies CASLGAFYYGYTF. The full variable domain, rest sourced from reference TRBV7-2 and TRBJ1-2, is GAGVSQSPSNKVTEKGKDVELRCDPISGHTALYWYRQSLGQGLEFLIYFQGNSAPDKSGLPSDRFSAERTGGSVSTLTIQRTQQEDSAVYLCASLGAFYYGYTFGSGTRLTVV.

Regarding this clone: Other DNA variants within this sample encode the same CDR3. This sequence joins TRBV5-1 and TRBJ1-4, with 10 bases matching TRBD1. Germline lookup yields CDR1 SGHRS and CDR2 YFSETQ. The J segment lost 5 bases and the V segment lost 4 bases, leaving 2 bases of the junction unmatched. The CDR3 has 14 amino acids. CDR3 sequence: CASSPGQGNEKLFF. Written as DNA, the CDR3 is TGCGCCAGCAGCCCGGGACAGGGGAATGAAAAACTGTTTTTT.

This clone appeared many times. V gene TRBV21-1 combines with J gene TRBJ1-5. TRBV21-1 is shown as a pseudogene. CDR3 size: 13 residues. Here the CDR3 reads CASPGRGEQPQHF. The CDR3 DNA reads TGTGCCAGTCCTGGGAGGGGGGAACAGCCCCAGCATTTT.

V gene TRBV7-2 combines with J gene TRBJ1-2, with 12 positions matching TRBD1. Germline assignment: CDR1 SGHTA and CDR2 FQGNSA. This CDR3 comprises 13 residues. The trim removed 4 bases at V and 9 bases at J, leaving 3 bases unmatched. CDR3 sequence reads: CASSYGTGGSYTF. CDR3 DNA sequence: TGTGCCAGCAGCTATGGGACAGGGGGCAGCTACACCTTC.

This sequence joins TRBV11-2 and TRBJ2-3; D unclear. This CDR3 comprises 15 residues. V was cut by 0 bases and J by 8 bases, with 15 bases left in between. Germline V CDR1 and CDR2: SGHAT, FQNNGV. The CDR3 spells CASSLDPSPLGTQYF. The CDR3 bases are TGTGCCAGCAGCTTAGATCCGAGTCCTCTAGGTACGCAGTATTTT.

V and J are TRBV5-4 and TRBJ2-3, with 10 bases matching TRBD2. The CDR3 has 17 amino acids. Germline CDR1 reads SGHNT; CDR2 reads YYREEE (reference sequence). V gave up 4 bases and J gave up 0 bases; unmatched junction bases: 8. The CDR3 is CASSPRKRGGSTDTQYF. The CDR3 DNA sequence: TGTGCCAGCAGCCCCAGGAAGCGGGGGGGAAGCACAGATACGCAGTATTTT.

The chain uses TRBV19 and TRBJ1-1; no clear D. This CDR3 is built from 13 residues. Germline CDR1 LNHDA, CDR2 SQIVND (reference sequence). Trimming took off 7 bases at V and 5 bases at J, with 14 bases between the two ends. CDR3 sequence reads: CASTSTTRTEAFF. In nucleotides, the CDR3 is TGTGCCAGTACTTCGACGACGAGGACTGAAGCTTTCTTT.

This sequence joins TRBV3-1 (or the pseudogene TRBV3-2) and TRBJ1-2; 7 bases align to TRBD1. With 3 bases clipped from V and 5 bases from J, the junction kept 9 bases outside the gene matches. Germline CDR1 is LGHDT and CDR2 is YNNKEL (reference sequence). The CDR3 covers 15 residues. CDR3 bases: TGTGCCAGCAGCCAGGCTTCAGGGGGGCCTTATGGCTACACCTTC. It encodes CASSQASGGPYGYTF.

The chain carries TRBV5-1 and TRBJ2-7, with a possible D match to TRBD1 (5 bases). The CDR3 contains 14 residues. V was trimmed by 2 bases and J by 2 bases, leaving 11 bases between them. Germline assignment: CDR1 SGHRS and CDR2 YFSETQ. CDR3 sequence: CASSFGHKAYEQYF. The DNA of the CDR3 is TGCGCCAGCAGCTTTGGACATAAAGCCTACGAGCAGTACTTC.

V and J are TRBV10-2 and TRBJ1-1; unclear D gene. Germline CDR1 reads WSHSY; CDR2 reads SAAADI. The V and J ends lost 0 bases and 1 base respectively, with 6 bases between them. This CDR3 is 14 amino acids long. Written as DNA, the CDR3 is TGCGCCAGCAGTGAGTCGGGGAGGAACACTGAAGCTTTCTTT. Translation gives CASSESGRNTEAFF.

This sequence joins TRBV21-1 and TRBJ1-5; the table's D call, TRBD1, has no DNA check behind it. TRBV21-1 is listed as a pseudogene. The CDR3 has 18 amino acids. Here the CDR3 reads CASSKGTGEYDSNQPQHF. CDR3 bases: TGTGCCAGCAGCAAAGGGACAGGGGAATATGATAGCAATCAGCCCCAGCATTTT.

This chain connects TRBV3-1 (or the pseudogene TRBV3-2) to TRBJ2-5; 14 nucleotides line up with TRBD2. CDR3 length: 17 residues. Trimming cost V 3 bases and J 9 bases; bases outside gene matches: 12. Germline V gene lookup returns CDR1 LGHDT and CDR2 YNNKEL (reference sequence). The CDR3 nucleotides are TGTGCCAGCAGCCAGAGGACTAGCGGGGGGCTTACCACGGCCCAGTACTTC. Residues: CASSQRTSGGLTTAQYF.

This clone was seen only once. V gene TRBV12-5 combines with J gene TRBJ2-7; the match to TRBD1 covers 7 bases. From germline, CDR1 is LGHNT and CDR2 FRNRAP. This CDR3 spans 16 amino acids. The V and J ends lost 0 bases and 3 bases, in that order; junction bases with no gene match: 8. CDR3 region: CASGLVLGGPFYEQYF. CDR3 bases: TGTGCTAGTGGTTTGGTACTAGGGGGCCCTTTCTACGAGCAGTACTTC.

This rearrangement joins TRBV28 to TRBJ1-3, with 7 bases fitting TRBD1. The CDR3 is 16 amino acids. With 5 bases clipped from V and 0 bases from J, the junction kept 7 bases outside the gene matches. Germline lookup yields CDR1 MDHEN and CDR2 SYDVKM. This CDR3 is CASSGRDRHSGNTIYF. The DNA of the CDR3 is TGTGCCAGCAGTGGAAGGGACAGACACTCTGGAAACACCATATATTTT.

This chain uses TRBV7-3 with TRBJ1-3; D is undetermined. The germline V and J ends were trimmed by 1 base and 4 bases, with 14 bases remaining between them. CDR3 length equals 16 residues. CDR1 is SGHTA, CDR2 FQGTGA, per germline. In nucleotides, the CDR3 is TGTGCCAGCAGCTTAAATTCTCCGGGAGTCGGAAACACCATATATTTT. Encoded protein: CASSLNSPGVGNTIYF.

CDR3 DNA sequence: TGCGCCAGCAGCCAAGGACTTCCCGGTACAGATACGCAGTATTTT. It is translated as CASSQGLPGTDTQYF. The chain is built from TRBV4-3 and TRBJ2-3; D call uncertain. Per germline, CDR1 LGHNA and CDR2 YSLEER. This CDR3 has 15 residues. Trimming left V 1 base short and J 3 bases short, with 11 bases between.

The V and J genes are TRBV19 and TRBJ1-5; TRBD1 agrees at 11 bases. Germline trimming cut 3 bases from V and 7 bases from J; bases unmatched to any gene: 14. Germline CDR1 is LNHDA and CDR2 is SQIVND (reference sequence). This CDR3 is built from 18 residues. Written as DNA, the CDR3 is TGTGCCAGTAGTATCGAACCAGGGACAGGGGGTAAGGGACAGCCCCAGCATTTT. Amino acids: CASSIEPGTGGKGQPQHF.

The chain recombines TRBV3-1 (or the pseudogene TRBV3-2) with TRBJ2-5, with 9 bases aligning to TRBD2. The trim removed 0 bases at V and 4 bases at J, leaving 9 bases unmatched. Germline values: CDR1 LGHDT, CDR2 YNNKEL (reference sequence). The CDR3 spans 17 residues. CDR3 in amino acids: CASSQDRGGGGRETQYF. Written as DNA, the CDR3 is TGTGCCAGCAGCCAAGATCGCGGCGGGGGGGGGCGAGAGACCCAGTACTTC.

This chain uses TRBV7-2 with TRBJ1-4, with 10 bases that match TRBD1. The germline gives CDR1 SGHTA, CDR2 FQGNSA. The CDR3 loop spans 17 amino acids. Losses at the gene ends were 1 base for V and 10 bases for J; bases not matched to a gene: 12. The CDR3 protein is CASSLGTGGSIKRKLFF. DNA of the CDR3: TGTGCCAGCAGCTTAGGGACAGGGGGGTCCATAAAGCGAAAACTGTTTTTT.

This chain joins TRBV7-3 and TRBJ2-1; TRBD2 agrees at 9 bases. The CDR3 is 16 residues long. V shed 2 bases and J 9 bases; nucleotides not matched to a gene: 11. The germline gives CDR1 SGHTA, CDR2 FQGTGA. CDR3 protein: CASSLEGSGGRREQFF. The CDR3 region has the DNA TGTGCCAGCAGCTTAGAGGGTAGCGGGGGACGTCGTGAGCAGTTCTTC. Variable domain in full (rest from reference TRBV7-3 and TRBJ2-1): GAGVSQTPSNKVTEKGKYVELRCDPISGHTALYWYRQSLGQGPEFLIYFQGTGAADDSGLPNDRFFAVRPEGSVSTLKIQRTERGDSAVYLCASSLEGSGGRREQFFGPGTRLTVL.